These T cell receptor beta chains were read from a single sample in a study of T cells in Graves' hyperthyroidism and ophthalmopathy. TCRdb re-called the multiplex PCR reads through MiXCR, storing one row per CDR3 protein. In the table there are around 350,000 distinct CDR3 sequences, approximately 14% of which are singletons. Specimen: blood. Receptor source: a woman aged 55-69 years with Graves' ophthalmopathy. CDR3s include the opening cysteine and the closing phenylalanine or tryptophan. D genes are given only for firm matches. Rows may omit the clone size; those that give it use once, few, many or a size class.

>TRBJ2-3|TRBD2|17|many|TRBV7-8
TGTGCCAGCAGCTTATACGGAGCAGGGACTAGAGGCGATACGCAGTATTTT
CASSLYGAGTRGDTQYF
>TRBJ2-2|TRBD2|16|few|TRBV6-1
TGTGCCAGCAGTCCCCGGGCAGGGCGGGGGACCGGGGAGCTGTTTTTT
CASSPRAGRGTGELFF
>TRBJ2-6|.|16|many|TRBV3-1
TGTGCCAGCAGCCAAGGGTTTAGCTCTGGGGCCAACGTCCTGACTTTC
CASSQGFSSGANVLTF
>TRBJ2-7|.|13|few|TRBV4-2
TGTGCCAGCAGCCAACCCTACTCGCCCGAGCAGTACTTC
CASSQPYSPEQYF
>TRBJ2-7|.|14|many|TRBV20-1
TGCAGTGCCCTCTCGGTTCAGGACTCCTACGAGCAGTACTTC
CSALSVQDSYEQYF
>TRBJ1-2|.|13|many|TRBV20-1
TGCAGTGCTAGACCATTGGCGGAAGGTCGGGACACCTTC
CSARPLAEGRDTF
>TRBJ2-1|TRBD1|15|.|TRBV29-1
TGCAGCGTTGAACCGACCGGGACAGCCTACAATGAGCAGTTCTTC
CSVEPTGTAYNEQFF
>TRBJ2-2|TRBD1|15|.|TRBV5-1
TGCGCCAGCAGGACCGACAGGGCGAACACCGGGGAGCTGTTTTTT
CASRTDRANTGELFF
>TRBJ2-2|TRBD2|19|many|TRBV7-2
TGTGCCAGCAGCTTAGTGTCGGCTAGCGGGAGGGCCGGGAACGGGGAGCTGTTTTTT
CASSLVSASGRAGNGELFF
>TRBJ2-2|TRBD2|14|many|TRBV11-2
TGTGCCAGCAGCCGATCGGGAGGCACCGGGGAGCTGTTTTTT
CASSRSGGTGELFF
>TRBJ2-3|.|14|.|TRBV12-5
TGTGCTAGTGGTTTTACGGAGAGCACAGATACGCAGTATTTT
CASGFTESTDTQYF
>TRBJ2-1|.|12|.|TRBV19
TGTGCCAGTAGTACTACAGCTCGGGAGCAGTTCTTC
CASSTTAREQFF
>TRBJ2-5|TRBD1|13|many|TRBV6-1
TGTGCCAGTACCTCCCCAGGGGGAGAGACCCAGTACTTC
CASTSPGGETQYF
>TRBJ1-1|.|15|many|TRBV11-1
TGTGCCAGCAGCTTCGGGTACGGGGGGCAGTTCGGAGCTTTCTTT
CASSFGYGGQFGAFF
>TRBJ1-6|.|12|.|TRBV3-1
TGTGCCAGCAGCCAGGGGTGGGATTTCCTCCACTTT
CASSQGWDFLHF
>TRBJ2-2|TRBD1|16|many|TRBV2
TGTGCCAGCAGTGCCTGGGACAGGGCCAACACCGGGGAGCTGTTTTTT
CASSAWDRANTGELFF
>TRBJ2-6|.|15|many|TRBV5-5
TGTGCCAGCAGCTCAGGGTACTCTGGGGCCAACGTCCTGACTTTC
CASSSGYSGANVLTF
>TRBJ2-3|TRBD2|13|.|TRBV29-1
TGCAGCGTAAAGGGACTAGCGGGAGATACGCAGTATTTT
CSVKGLAGDTQYF
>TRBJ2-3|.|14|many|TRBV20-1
TGCAGTGCTACCTTACTAGCCGGCACAGATACGCAGTATTTT
CSATLLAGTDTQYF
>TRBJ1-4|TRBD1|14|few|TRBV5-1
TGCGCCAGCCAGCGTGAGGGGGCCCGGGAAAAACTGTTTTTT
CASQREGAREKLFF
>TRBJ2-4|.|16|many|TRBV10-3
TGTGCCATCAGTGAGCTTGGACCGATAGCCAAAAACATTCAGTACTTC
CAISELGPIAKNIQYF
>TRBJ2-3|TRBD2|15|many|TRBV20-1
TGCAGTGCTAAAGGACTAGCGGGAGGGCCGGGGACGCAGTATTTT
CSAKGLAGGPGTQYF
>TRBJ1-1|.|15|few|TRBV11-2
TGTGCCAGCATCTATACTGGGGGGCCTAGCACTGAAGCTTTCTTT
CASIYTGGPSTEAFF
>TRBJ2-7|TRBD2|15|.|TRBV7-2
TGTGCCAGCAGGCTCGGGGGGGTCCTCTCCTACGAGCAGTACTTC
CASRLGGVLSYEQYF
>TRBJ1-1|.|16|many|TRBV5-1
TGCGCCAGCAGCTCAGACGCCGGGCCTCGGAGGACTGAAGCTTTCTTT
CASSSDAGPRRTEAFF
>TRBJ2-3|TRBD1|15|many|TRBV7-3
TGTGCCAGCAGCTCGGGACAGCCAGGCACAGATACGCAGTATTTT
CASSSGQPGTDTQYF
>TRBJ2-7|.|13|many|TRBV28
TGTGCCAGCACCAGACCCATAATCCACGAGCAGTACTTC
CASTRPIIHEQYF
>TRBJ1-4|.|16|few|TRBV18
TGTGCCAGCTCACAGAACAGCATCTTACAGCGAGAAAAACTGTTTTTT
CASSQNSILQREKLFF
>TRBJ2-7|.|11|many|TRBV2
TGTGCCAGCAGTACATCGGGGGAGCAGTACTTC
CASSTSGEQYF
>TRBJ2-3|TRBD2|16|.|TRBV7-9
TGCGCCAGCAGCTTGGCTAGCGGGAGAGGAGCAGATACGCAGTATTTT
CASSLASGRGADTQYF
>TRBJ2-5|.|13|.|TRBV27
TGTGCCAGCCAGGACTACAACCAAGAGACCCAGTACTTC
CASQDYNQETQYF
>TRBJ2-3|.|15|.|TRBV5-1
TGCGCCAGCAGCTTGGTGGCAGAACGAACAGATACGCAGTATTTT
CASSLVAERTDTQYF
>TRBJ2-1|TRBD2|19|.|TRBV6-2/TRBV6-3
TGTGCCAGCAGTTACTCGGGCGGACTAGCGGGAGACCCCTACAATGAGCAGTTCTTC
CASSYSGGLAGDPYNEQFF
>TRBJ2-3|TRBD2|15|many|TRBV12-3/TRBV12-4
TGTGCCAGCAGTTTCGGGGGAGGGCTGGGAGATACGCAGTATTTT
CASSFGGGLGDTQYF
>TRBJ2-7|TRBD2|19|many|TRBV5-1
TGCGCCAGCAGCCCGGGGCTCCTCCGGACTAGCGGGAGTGACTACGAGCAGTACTTC
CASSPGLLRTSGSDYEQYF
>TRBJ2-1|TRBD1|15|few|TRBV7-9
TGTGCCAGCAGCTTAGAGGGGCAGGGGGCGAATGAGCAGTTCTTC
CASSLEGQGANEQFF
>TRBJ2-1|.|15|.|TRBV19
TGTGCCAGTAGTAATAGTGGGCTAGCGAAGAATGAGCAGTTCTTC
CASSNSGLAKNEQFF
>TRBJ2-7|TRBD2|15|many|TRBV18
TGTGCCAGCTCACCGACGATAGCGGGATCCTACGAGCAGTACTTC
CASSPTIAGSYEQYF